The 6 T cell receptor beta chains below all came from one sample that was sequenced in a study of blood T cell repertoires in COVID-19 (TCRdb year 2020). Libraries were constructed by the immunoSEQ multiplex PCR assay. TCRdb re-hosts the immuneACCESS table, in-frame sequences only. Its copies lack some clones; in the studies checked, an unresolved V gene accounts for under half of them, and the cause for the rest is not known. The sample profile shows roughly 200,000 clones; 70% to 90% of them were found once. 4.5% to 5% of the sample comes from the top ten. Input material: peripheral blood. These receptors came from a woman older than 75 with acute or convalescent COVID-19.

The chain is built from TRBV28 and TRBJ1-5; 9 bases fit TRBD1. CDR1 and CDR2 from the germline V gene are MDHEN and SYDVKM. V was pared by 5 bases and J by 1 base, with 3 bases of the junction left unmatched. The CDR3 is made up of 15 amino acids. CDR3 sequence (DNA): TGTGCCAGCAGTCGGGGACAGGGCAGCAATCAGCCCCAGCATTTT. As protein: CASSRGQGSNQPQHF.

This chain uses TRBV28 with TRBJ2-5; the D gene is possibly TRBD2 (6 bases). Germline-derived CDR1 and CDR2 are MDHEN and SYDVKM. This CDR3 comprises 13 residues. V was cut by 1 base and J by 4 bases, with 7 bases left in between. CDR3 residues: CASSLSGVETQYF. In DNA, the CDR3 is TGTGCCAGCAGTTTATCGGGAGTAGAGACCCAGTACTTC.

This chain uses TRBV19 with TRBJ1-2, with TRBD1 matching over 8 bases. Trimming at V came to 9 bases and at J to 2 bases, leaving 5 bases not matched to a gene. The CDR3 has 13 amino acids. Per germline, CDR1 LNHDA and CDR2 SQIVND (reference sequence). As DNA, the CDR3 is TGTGCCAGCCAAAGGACAGGGAACTATGGCTACACCTTC. It specifies CASQRTGNYGYTF.

Concerning this clone itself: The same CDR3 can be traced to other DNA sequences in this sample. The J gene is TRBJ2-2, the V gene TRBV19; 10 positions agree with TRBD1. CDR1 is LNHDA and CDR2 is SQIVND in the germline V gene (reference sequence). The CDR3 is 18 residues long. J lost 3 bases, V lost 3 bases, and 10 bases had no gene match. The CDR3 nucleotides read TGTGCCAGTAGTATCGGGGGCGGGACAGGGGTTGACACCGGGGAGCTGTTTTTT. Translated, it gives CASSIGGGTGVDTGELFF.

The chain employs TRBV15 and TRBJ1-1; 7 nucleotides match TRBD1. The V gene's germline CDR1 is LNHNV and CDR2 YYDKDF (reference sequence). V dropped 5 bases and J dropped 5; count of bases not matched to a gene: 5. The CDR3 totals 13 residues. The DNA for the CDR3 is TGTGCCACCAGCCCGGAGGGGGCGACTGAAGCTTTCTTT. Translated, it gives CATSPEGATEAFF.

The rearrangement uses TRBV19 and TRBJ1-2; D is unclear. Trimming removed 6 bases at V and 7 bases at J, with 12 bases between. The CDR3 runs to 12 residues. Per germline, CDR1 LNHDA and CDR2 SQIVND (reference sequence). The CDR3 region is CASSRWERGYTF. CDR3 sequence (DNA): TGTGCCAGTAGCCGTTGGGAGCGTGGCTACACCTTC.